The clone carrying this TCR beta chain was detected a few times. The data were taken from a study of control samples from healthy donors and cancer patients. Here immunoSEQ multiplex PCR was the method, and the copy in TCRdb shows in-frame clones only, minus some. The sample holds around 94,000 clones; just over 90% are singletons and the top ten take nearly 1.5%. Specimen: blood. The receptor comes from a woman aged 25 to 39 in good health.

The CDR3 reads CATSAVGTSGSGGYEQYF. In DNA, the CDR3 is TGTGCCACCTCAGCGGTGGGGACTAGCGGGAGTGGGGGCTACGAGCAGTACTTC. This chain joins TRBV24-1 and TRBJ2-7; 14 bases line up with TRBD2. This CDR3 has 18 residues. Germline CDR1 KGHDR, CDR2 SFDVKD. The V segment lost 9 bases and the J segment 3 bases; nucleotides outside the gene matches: 15.